The clone carrying this T cell receptor beta chain was observed a few times. The TCR beta CDR3 regions underwent amplification using RNA transcripts as the source. RT-PCR in the first round (using the HTBI primer set) targeted the TCR CDR3. TCRdb re-called the multiplex PCR reads through MiXCR, storing one row per CDR3 protein. Seen here are 490,000 or so distinct CDR3 sequences, 22% observed once, and the top ten hold around 50%. CDR1 and CDR2 from the germline V gene are LGHDT and YNNKEL (reference sequence). The V end was cut by 0 bases, the J end by 0 bases, with 12 bases between. The CDR3 consists of 17 residues. These data belong to a study of T cells in Graves' hyperthyroidism and ophthalmopathy.

This receptor was taken from a woman aged 70-85 years with Graves' ophthalmopathy. Sequenced sample: blood. This chain connects TRBV3-1 to TRBJ2-1; D gene unclear. Here the CDR3 DNA reads TGTGCCAGCAGCCAAGATCACCAGCCCAGCTCCTACAATGAGCAGTTCTTC. It translates to CASSQDHQPSSYNEQFF.